Below, 8 T cell receptor beta chains from the same sample are listed, as sequenced in a study of human T cells and chemical hapten exposure. Each CDR3 protein gets one entry after TCRdb re-called the RACE reads with MiXCR. The sample carries roughly 38,000 distinct CDR3 sequences, 9% to 15% recorded once. Time point denoted: pre-sensitization, week 0. Treatment meaning: therapeutic diphenylcyclopropenone sensitization with weekly scalp DPC. Unfractionated whole blood yielded the extracted total RNA. Specimen: whole blood, collected in connection with sensitization to the hapten diphenylcyclopropenone (DPC). The receptors here all came from a woman aged 40 to 50 with alopecia areata. Some clones in this sample may be carry-over from other donors' samples.

This clonotype was counted many times. The V call is TRBV11-3, the J call TRBJ1-4; a possible D gene is TRBD1 (6 bases). CDR1 and CDR2 from the germline V gene are SGHNT and YENEEA. V lost 5 bases, J lost 5 bases, and 12 bases lay in between. The CDR3 spans 14 residues. The CDR3 sequence: CASSPGQTNEKLFF. The CDR3 DNA reads as TGTGCCAGCAGCCCGGGACAAACAAATGAAAAACTGTTTTTT.

This chain uses TRBV20-1 with TRBJ2-4, with D possibly matching TRBD2 (6 bases). The germline gives CDR1 DFQATT, CDR2 SNEGSKA (reference sequence). The CDR3 loop spans 14 amino acids. V shed 6 bases and J shed 0 bases, with 12 bases lying between them. CDR3 bases: TGCAGTGCCGCCGGGACTTCAGCCAAAAACATTCAGTACTTC. As protein: CSAAGTSAKNIQYF.

This clonotype was picked up many times. The chain uses TRBV20-1 and TRBJ1-1; D gene ambiguous. Trimming removed 2 bases at V and 0 bases at J, with 7 bases between. The CDR3 is made up of 13 amino acids. Germline CDR1 is DFQATT and CDR2 is SNEGSKA (reference sequence). CDR3 residues: CSARRLMNTEAFF. The CDR3 DNA follows: TGCAGTGCTAGACGACTGATGAACACTGAAGCTTTCTTT.

Concerning this clonotype itself: Possible read error: a much larger clone is one base away. The chain combines TRBV18 with TRBJ2-2; 8 bases align to TRBD2. This CDR3 region has 15 residues. The germline CDR1 and CDR2 sequences are KGHSH and LQKENI. The CDR3 sequence is CASQTSGTNTGGLFF. In nucleotides, the CDR3 is TGTGCCAGCCAAACTAGCGGAACCAACACCGGGGGGCTGTTTTTT.

At least ten counts were recorded for this clonotype. V usage is TRBV4-3 and J usage is TRBJ2-5, with 8 nucleotides matching TRBD1. Germline V gene data show CDR1 as LGHNA and CDR2 as YSLEER. Losses at the gene ends were 0 bases for V and 4 bases for J; bases not matched to a gene: 4. This CDR3 has 15 residues. CDR3 coding DNA: TGCGCCAGCAGCCAAGATTCAGACAGGGGAGAGACCCAGTACTTC. Protein: CASSQDSDRGETQYF.

The rearrangement joins TRBV28 to TRBJ2-1, with no clear D. Germline CDR1 reads MDHEN; CDR2 reads SYDVKM. The CDR3 spans 13 residues. Trimming removed 4 bases from V and 10 bases from J, with 14 bases in between. The CDR3 sequence is CASSSYALGEQFF. CDR3 in DNA: TGTGCCAGCAGTTCATATGCGTTGGGAGAGCAGTTCTTC.

Worth noting for this clonotype: It may be a read error: a sequence one base away is much more abundant. The V gene is TRBV7-3, the J gene TRBJ2-1; tentatively, D is TRBD1 or TRBD2 (5 bases each). The CDR3 is made up of 15 amino acids. The germline gives CDR1 SGHTA, CDR2 FQGTGA. The DNA for the CDR3 is TGTGTCAGCAGCCAGAGGGACCTCGAGGCCAATGAGCAGTTCTTC. Residues: CVSSQRDLEANEQFF.

There are many counts of this clonotype. The chain links TRBV5-1 to TRBJ2-2; D ambiguous. The CDR3 loop spans 13 amino acids. V was pared by 3 bases and J by 3 bases, with 6 bases between. Looked up from germline, CDR1 is SGHRS and CDR2 is YFSETQ. The CDR3 region has the DNA TGCGCCAGCAGCTCGGGTCACACCGGGGAGCTGTTTTTT. Translation: CASSSGHTGELFF.